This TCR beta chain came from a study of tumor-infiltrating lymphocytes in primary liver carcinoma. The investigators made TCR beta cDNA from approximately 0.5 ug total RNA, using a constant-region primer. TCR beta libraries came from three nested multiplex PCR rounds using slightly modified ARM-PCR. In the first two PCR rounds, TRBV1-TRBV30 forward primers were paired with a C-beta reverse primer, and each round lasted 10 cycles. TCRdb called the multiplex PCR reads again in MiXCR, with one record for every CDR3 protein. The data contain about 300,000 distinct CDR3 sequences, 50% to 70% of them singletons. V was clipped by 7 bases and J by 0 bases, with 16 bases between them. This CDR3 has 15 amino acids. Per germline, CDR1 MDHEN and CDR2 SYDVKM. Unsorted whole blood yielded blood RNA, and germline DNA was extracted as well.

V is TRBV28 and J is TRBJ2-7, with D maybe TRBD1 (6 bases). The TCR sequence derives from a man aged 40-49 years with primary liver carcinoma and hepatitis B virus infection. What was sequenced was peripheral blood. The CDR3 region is CASKSTGFSSYEQYF. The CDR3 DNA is TGTGCCAGCAAAAGTACAGGGTTTAGCTCCTACGAGCAGTACTTC.